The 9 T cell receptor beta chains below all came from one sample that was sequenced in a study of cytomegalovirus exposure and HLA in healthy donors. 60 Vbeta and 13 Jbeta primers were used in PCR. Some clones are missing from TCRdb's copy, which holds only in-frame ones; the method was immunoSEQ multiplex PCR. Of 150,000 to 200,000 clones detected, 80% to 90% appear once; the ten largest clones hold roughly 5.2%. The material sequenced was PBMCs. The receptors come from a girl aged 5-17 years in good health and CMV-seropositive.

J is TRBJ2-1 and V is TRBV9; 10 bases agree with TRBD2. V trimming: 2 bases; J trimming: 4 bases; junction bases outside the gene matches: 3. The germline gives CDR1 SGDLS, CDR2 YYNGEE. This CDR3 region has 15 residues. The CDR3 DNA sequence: TGTGCCAGCAGCGTTAGCGGGGGGAGATACAATGAGCAGTTCTTC. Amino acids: CASSVSGGRYNEQFF. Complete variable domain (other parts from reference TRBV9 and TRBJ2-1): DSGVTQTPKHLITATGQRVTLRCSPRSGDLSVYWYQQSLDQGLQFLIQYYNGEERAKGNILERFSAQQFPDLHSELNLSSLELGDSALYFCASSVSGGRYNEQFFGPGTRLTVL.

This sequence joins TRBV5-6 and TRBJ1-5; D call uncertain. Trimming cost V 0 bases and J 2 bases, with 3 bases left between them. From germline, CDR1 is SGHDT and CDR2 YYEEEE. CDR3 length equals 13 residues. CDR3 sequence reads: CASSLVGNQPQHF. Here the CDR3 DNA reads TGTGCCAGCAGCTTGGTAGGCAATCAGCCCCAGCATTTT.

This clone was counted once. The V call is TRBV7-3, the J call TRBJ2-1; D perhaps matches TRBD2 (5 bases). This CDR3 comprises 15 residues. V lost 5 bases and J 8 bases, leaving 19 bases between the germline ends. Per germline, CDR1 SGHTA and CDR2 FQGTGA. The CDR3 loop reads CASSPSLGGRDEQFF. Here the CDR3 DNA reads TGTGCCAGCAGCCCTTCGCTCGGAGGTAGGGATGAGCAGTTCTTC.

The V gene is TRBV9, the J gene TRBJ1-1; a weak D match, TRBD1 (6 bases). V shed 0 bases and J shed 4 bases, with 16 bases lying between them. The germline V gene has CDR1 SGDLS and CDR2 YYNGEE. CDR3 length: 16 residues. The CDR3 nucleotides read TGTGCCAGCAGCGTAGGGGCTGACGGACAGATCACTGAAGCTTTCTTT. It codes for CASSVGADGQITEAFF.

CDR3 coding DNA: TGTGCCAGCAGTCCAGGGAACACTGAAGCTTTCTTT. Protein product: CASSPGNTEAFF. The chain joins TRBV27 to TRBJ1-1; the D is unclear. V lost 5 bases to trimming and J lost 1 base, with 5 bases between them. The CDR3 spans 12 residues. Germline lookup yields CDR1 MNHEY and CDR2 SMNVEV (reference sequence).

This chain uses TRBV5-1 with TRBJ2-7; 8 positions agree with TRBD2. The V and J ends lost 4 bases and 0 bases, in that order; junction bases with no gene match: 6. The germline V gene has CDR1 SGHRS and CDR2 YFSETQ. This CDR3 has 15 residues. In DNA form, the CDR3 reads TGCGCCAGCAGCGTCTTAGCGGGGAGCTCCTACGAGCAGTACTTC. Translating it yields CASSVLAGSSYEQYF. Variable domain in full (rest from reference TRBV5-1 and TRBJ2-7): KAGVTQTPRYLIKTRGQQVTLSCSPISGHRSVSWYQQTPGQGLQFLFEYFSETQRNKGNFPGRFSGRQFSNSRSEMNVSTLELGDSALYLCASSVLAGSSYEQYFGPGTRLTVT.

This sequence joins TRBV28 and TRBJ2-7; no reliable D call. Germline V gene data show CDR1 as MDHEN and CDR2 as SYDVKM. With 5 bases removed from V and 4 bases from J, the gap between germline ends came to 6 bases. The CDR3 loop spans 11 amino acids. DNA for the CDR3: TGTGCCAGCAGTGCGCTATACGAGCAGTACTTC. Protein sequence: CASSALYEQYF.

CDR3 in DNA: TGTGCCAGCAGCCACCGTAGCGGGCCCAGCACAGATACGCAGTATTTT. This codes for CASSHRSGPSTDTQYF. The rearrangement links TRBV14 to TRBJ2-3; 7 bases align to TRBD2. Germline loops: CDR1 SGHDN, CDR2 FVKESK. The V segment lost 3 bases and the J segment 0 bases; nucleotides outside the gene matches: 6. This CDR3 contains 16 residues.

CDR3 region: CASSLRDSNTEAFF. The CDR3 nucleotides are TGCGCCAGCAGCTTGCGGGACAGCAACACTGAAGCTTTCTTT. The V call is TRBV5-1, the J call TRBJ1-1; TRBD1 aligns across 7 bases. The V and J ends lost 1 base and 2 bases, in that order; junction bases with no gene match: 2. Germline CDR1 is SGHRS and CDR2 is YFSETQ. The CDR3 has 14 residues.